The 25 T cell receptor beta chains in this list originate from one sample, sequenced in a study of T cells after yellow fever vaccination. TCRdb re-analysed the 5' RACE reads in MiXCR, keeping a single row per CDR3 protein. The repertoire has around 500,000 distinct CDR3 sequences, 20% to 25% of them found once; the top ten carry roughly a sixth. Sequencing used PBMCs, obtained approximately 22 days after the first yellow fever vaccination. The receptor source for this set is a man younger than 30 who received the YFV17D yellow fever vaccine.

V gene TRBV25-1 combines with J gene TRBJ1-5; TRBD1 is a possible D gene (6 bases). Germline loops: CDR1 MGHDK, CDR2 SYGVNS. Trimming cost V 4 bases and J 1 base, with 17 bases left between them. The CDR3 spans 17 residues. CDR3 coding DNA: TGTGCCAGCAGTGCAACCGGACAGTCAGAAAGCAATCAGCCCCAGCATTTT. It encodes CASSATGQSESNQPQHF.

V and J are TRBV7-9 and TRBJ2-3; D may be TRBD2 (6 bases). The ends were cut back, 5 bases at V and 6 bases at J, with 15 bases in the middle. CDR1 and CDR2 from the germline V gene are SEHNR and FQNEAQ (reference sequence). CDR3 length: 14 amino acids. The CDR3 loop is CASSRDPSADTQYF. CDR3 coding DNA: TGTGCCAGCAGCCGAGACCCTAGCGCCGATACGCAGTATTTT.

This sequence joins TRBV21-1 and TRBJ2-7; TRBD2, the table's D call, was not compared with the DNA. TRBV21-1 is recorded as a pseudogene. The CDR3 is made up of 16 amino acids. This chain's CDR3 is CASSLRLAGESYEQYV. DNA of the CDR3: TGTGCCAGCAGCCTAAGGCTAGCGGGGGAGTCCTACGAGCAGTACGTC.

The chain couples TRBV5-1 to TRBJ2-3; 9 nucleotides agree with TRBD1. Germline V CDR1 and CDR2: SGHRS, YFSETQ. The CDR3 extends over 15 amino acids. The ends lost 5 bases at V and 4 bases at J; junction bases unmatched: 8. The CDR3 spells CASRSGTGSADTQYF. DNA of the CDR3: TGCGCCAGCAGATCCGGGACAGGGAGTGCAGATACGCAGTATTTT.

V and J are TRBV5-1 and TRBJ1-2, with 7 bases fitting TRBD1. J was trimmed by 8 bases and V by 4 bases; bases with no gene match: 5. CDR3 length: 12 residues. The germline CDR1 and CDR2 sequences are SGHRS and YFSETQ. This CDR3 reads CASSDRVWGYTF. DNA for the CDR3: TGCGCCAGCAGCGACAGGGTGTGGGGCTACACCTTC.

The chain couples TRBV5-1 to TRBJ1-4; no clear D. This CDR3 is 15 amino acids long. V gave up 4 bases and J gave up 4 bases, with 14 bases separating them. CDR1 SGHRS and CDR2 YFSETQ come from the germline V gene. CDR3 sequence: CASSLGRVVNEKLFF. DNA for the CDR3: TGCGCCAGCAGCCTCGGACGGGTCGTTAATGAAAAACTGTTTTTT.

The sample holds a few counts of this clonotype. The V gene is TRBV10-1, the J gene TRBJ2-5, with 8 bases fitting TRBD1. Per the germline V gene, CDR1 is WNHNN and CDR2 is SYGVQD (reference sequence). The CDR3 sequence is 13 residues long. Trimming cost V 7 bases and J 4 bases; bases outside gene matches: 5. CDR3 sequence (DNA): TGCGCCAGCAAAGGACAGGGTGGAGAGACCCAGTACTTC. The encoded protein is CASKGQGGETQYF.

The rearrangement uses TRBV19 and TRBJ2-4; TRBD2 aligns across 9 bases. The V gene end was trimmed by 7 bases and the J gene end by 0 bases; junction bases not matched to a gene: 7. The CDR3 sequence is 16 residues long. Germline V CDR1 and CDR2: LNHDA, SQIVND (reference sequence). The CDR3 nucleotides are TGTGCCAGTACCCTCCCTAGCGGGGTAGCCAAAAACATTCAGTACTTC. Translated, it gives CASTLPSGVAKNIQYF.

V gene TRBV10-1 combines with J gene TRBJ1-1, with D tentatively TRBD1 (6 bases). V lost 4 bases and J 1 base, leaving 7 bases between the germline ends. Germline V gene sequence: CDR1 WNHNN, CDR2 SYGVQD (reference sequence). The CDR3 length is 13 residues. CDR3 coding DNA: TGCGCCAGCAGTGGCAGGGGGAACACTGAAGCTTTCTTT. The encoded protein is CASSGRGNTEAFF.

This chain uses TRBV7-2 with TRBJ2-1; TRBD1 aligns across 7 bases. Germline V lookup: CDR1 SGHTA, CDR2 FQGNSA. Trimming at V came to 7 bases and at J to 6 bases, leaving 12 bases not matched to a gene. This CDR3 has 15 residues. The CDR3 DNA reads TGTGCCAGCATGTCCTGGCGAGGGGGCCTCAATGAGCAGTTCTTC. It yields the protein CASMSWRGGLNEQFF.

The genes are TRBV6-2 or TRBV6-3 and TRBJ2-7; TRBD1 might be the D (5 bases). CDR1 is MNHEY, CDR2 SVGEGT, per germline. V lost 2 bases, J lost 3 bases, and 8 bases lay in between. The CDR3 is 13 residues long. The CDR3: CASSYDSFYEQYF. The CDR3 nucleotides are TGTGCCAGCAGTTACGACAGCTTCTACGAGCAGTACTTC.

In its sample, this clonotype was seen a few times. The V call is TRBV2, the J call TRBJ2-1; a possible D gene is TRBD1 (7 bases). This CDR3 region has 17 residues. Looked up from germline, CDR1 is SNHLY and CDR2 is FYNNEI. Deletions cut 8 bases from V and 0 bases from J, with 20 bases between. In nucleotides, the CDR3 is TGTGCCAGCCGGGGATCTGCGGGACAGATCTCCTACAATGAGCAGTTCTTC. Protein sequence: CASRGSAGQISYNEQFF.

This clonotype showed up just once. CDR3 sequence reads: CASSAGQGMGTEAFF. CDR3 coding DNA: TGTGCCAGCAGCGCCGGACAGGGGATGGGCACTGAAGCTTTCTTT. The chain joins TRBV5-6 to TRBJ1-1; TRBD1 aligns across 9 bases. This CDR3 has 15 amino acids. V was clipped by 4 bases and J by 4 bases; unmatched bases: 8. CDR1 and CDR2 (germline): SGHDT, YYEEEE. The full variable domain, rest sourced from reference TRBV5-6 and TRBJ1-1, is DAGVTQSPTHLIKTRGQQVTLRCSPKSGHDTVSWYQQALGQGPQFIFQYYEEEERQRGNFPDRFSGHQFPNYSSELNVNALLLGDSALYLCASSAGQGMGTEAFFGQGTRLTVV.

This clonotype has a count of ten or more. V gene TRBV7-2 combines with J gene TRBJ1-2, with TRBD1 as a possible D gene (5 bases). Between the trimmed V and J ends, which lost 2 bases and 10 bases, there was a span of 11 bases. The length of the CDR3 is 12 residues. Germline loops: CDR1 SGHTA, CDR2 FQGNSA. The CDR3 DNA reads as TGTGCCAGCAGCTTACTGGGGGACCTCTACACCTTC. Translating it yields CASSLLGDLYTF.

The chain recombines TRBV14 with TRBJ1-2; 8 bases are a match to TRBD1. CDR1 and CDR2 (germline): SGHDN, FVKESK. The CDR3 has 13 residues. The junction had 4 bases not matched to a gene; V was cut back by 7 bases and J by 3 bases. CDR3: CASIQGGYYGYTF. For the CDR3, the DNA is TGTGCCAGCATACAGGGGGGTTACTATGGCTACACCTTC. Based on the CDR3 plus reference TRBV14 and TRBJ1-2, the full variable domain is EAGVTQFPSHSVIEKGQTVTLRCDPISGHDNLYWYRRVMGKEIKFLLHFVKESKQDESGMPNNRFLAERTGGTYSTLKVQPAELEDSGVYFCASIQGGYYGYTFGSGTRLTVV.

The V call is TRBV9, the J call TRBJ2-1, with TRBD2 matching 9 bases. V trimming: 0 bases; J trimming: 5 bases; junction bases outside the gene matches: 3. CDR1 is SGDLS, CDR2 YYNGEE, per germline. The CDR3 length is 15 residues. CDR3: CASSVGIAGDNEQFF. The CDR3 nucleotides are TGTGCCAGCAGCGTAGGGATAGCGGGGGACAATGAGCAGTTCTTC. Drawing the rest from reference TRBV9 and TRBJ2-1, the complete variable domain is DSGVTQTPKHLITATGQRVTLRCSPRSGDLSVYWYQQSLDQGLQFLIQYYNGEERAKGNILERFSAQQFPDLHSELNLSSLELGDSALYFCASSVGIAGDNEQFFGPGTRLTVL.

This clonotype was counted only a few times. The V and J genes are TRBV29-1 and TRBJ1-2; D might be TRBD1 (6 bases). CDR3 length: 12 amino acids. Germline V lookup: CDR1 SQVTM, CDR2 ANQGSEA. Trimming took 5 bases from V and 4 from J, leaving 11 bases between them. CDR3: CSVNRERYGYTF. In nucleotides, the CDR3 is TGCAGCGTTAACAGGGAGCGCTATGGCTACACCTTC.

This clonotype showed up just a few times. This rearrangement joins TRBV7-9 to TRBJ1-4, with D uncertain. V dropped 6 bases and J dropped 6 bases, with 20 bases sitting between them. There are 16 residues in the CDR3. Per the germline V gene, CDR1 is SEHNR and CDR2 is FQNEAQ (reference sequence). CDR3 in DNA: TGTGCCAGCAGTTTCTGGGTGGGTCCCGCGGATGAAAAACTGTTTTTT. Translated, it gives CASSFWVGPADEKLFF. Variable domain in full (rest from reference TRBV7-9 and TRBJ1-4): DTGVSQNPRHKITKRGQNVTFRCDPISEHNRLYWYRQTLGQGPEFLTYFQNEAQLEKSRLLSDRFSAERPKGSFSTLEIQRTEQGDSAMYLCASSFWVGPADEKLFFGSGTQLSVL.

The rearrangement joins TRBV7-2 to TRBJ2-3; 7 bases match TRBD2. V lost 7 bases, J lost 3 bases, and 1 base stayed unmatched. The CDR3 runs 12 residues. CDR1 is SGHTA, CDR2 FQGNSA, per germline. CDR3 region: CASTRGTDTQYF. The CDR3 bases are TGTGCCAGCACGCGGGGGACAGATACGCAGTATTTT.

The chain couples TRBV19 to TRBJ2-1, with a possible D match to TRBD2 (7 bases). The CDR3 loop spans 14 amino acids. CDR1 and CDR2 (germline): LNHDA, SQIVND (reference sequence). V was clipped by 8 bases and J by 8 bases, with 19 bases between them. CDR3 in DNA: TGTGCCAGTTCCGTTATGGGGGGGCCGGATGAGCAGTTCTTC. Its translation is CASSVMGGPDEQFF.

This clonotype was detected only a few times. The rearrangement uses TRBV4-2 and TRBJ2-3; 8 bases are shared with TRBD2. J was trimmed by 2 bases and V by 0 bases; bases with no gene match: 13. This CDR3 is 19 amino acids long. In germline, CDR1 is LGHNA, CDR2 YNFKEQ. The CDR3 DNA is TGTGCCAGCAGCCAAGATCCCGGGGGGGCCAATCCCGCCACAGATACGCAGTATTTT. Translating it yields CASSQDPGGANPATDTQYF.

The chain has TRBV7-2 and TRBJ1-1, with D possibly matching TRBD1 (5 bases). The CDR3 has 17 amino acids. Trimming removed 5 bases at V and 0 bases at J, with 19 bases between. CDR1 and CDR2 (germline): SGHTA, FQGNSA. In nucleotides, the CDR3 is TGTGCCAGCAGCCCCCGGGGGGAGATAAGGATGAACACTGAAGCTTTCTTT. Encoded protein: CASSPRGEIRMNTEAFF.

This clonotype was picked up a small number of times. The J gene is TRBJ2-6, the V gene TRBV6-1; D may be TRBD1 (6 bases). V lost 6 bases to trimming and J lost 0 bases, with 15 bases between them. The CDR3 has 17 residues. Germline loops: CDR1 MNHNS, CDR2 SASEGT. CDR3 DNA sequence: TGTGCCAGCAGGACAGGATCTATTCCCTCTGGGGCCAACGTCCTGACTTTC. As protein: CASRTGSIPSGANVLTF.

This clonotype was seen a few times. The rearrangement uses TRBV18 and TRBJ2-1; D is tentatively TRBD1 or TRBD2 (7 bases each). From germline, CDR1 is KGHSH and CDR2 LQKENI. V was trimmed by 6 bases and J by 10 bases, leaving 16 bases between them. The CDR3 consists of 13 residues. CDR3: CASSPNRGGEQFF. CDR3 nucleotides: TGTGCCAGCTCGCCGAACAGGGGAGGGGAGCAGTTCTTC.

V and J are TRBV5-4 and TRBJ2-7; 11 nucleotides line up with TRBD2. J was trimmed by 4 bases and V by 0 bases; bases with no gene match: 3. From germline, CDR1 is SGHNT and CDR2 YYREEE (reference sequence). The CDR3 spans 15 residues. CDR3 residues: CASSLGGLAAYEQYV. CDR3 bases: TGTGCCAGCAGCTTGGGGGGACTAGCGGCTTACGAGCAGTACGTC.